This entry lists 21 T cell receptor beta chains sequenced from one sample in a study of blood T cells in healthy people across ages. Next came a second PCR, run for about 7 to 12 cycles, which used a sample-barcoded 5' primer along with a J-beta primer mix. MiXCR, run by TCRdb on the 5' RACE reads, gives a single entry per CDR3 protein. The repertoire holds around 800,000 distinct CDR3 sequences, with around 25% as singletons. These same records also appear under a second study, on T cells of mothers and their children.

Sequenced sample: blood. These receptors originate from a boy aged 5-17 years in good health.

Written as DNA, the CDR3 is TGTGCCAGCAGCCTGGGGACTAGCGACCGTTTCCAAGAGACCCAGTACTTC. It codes for CASSLGTSDRFQETQYF. V and J are TRBV3-1 and TRBJ2-5, with 10 bases identical to TRBD2. Germline CDR1 and CDR2: LGHDT and YNNKEL (reference sequence). The CDR3 sequence is 17 residues long. The V gene end was trimmed by 4 bases and the J gene end by 1 base; junction bases not matched to a gene: 9.

J is TRBJ2-6 and V is TRBV20-1; either TRBD1 or TRBD2 may fit D (5 bases each). Germline-derived CDR1 and CDR2 are DFQATT and SNEGSKA (reference sequence). The CDR3 is 15 amino acids. The CDR3 spells CNVSGAASGANVLTF. In DNA, the CDR3 is TGCAATGTTTCCGGGGCAGCCTCTGGGGCCAACGTCCTGACTTTC.

This clonotype was observed a handful of times. The CDR3 sequence is CATSDSPGQEGTDTQYF. The CDR3 nucleotides read TGTGCCACCAGTGATTCCCCGGGACAGGAGGGCACAGATACGCAGTATTTT. This chain uses TRBV24-1 with TRBJ2-3; 8 nucleotides line up with TRBD1. Germline V gives CDR1 KGHDR, CDR2 SFDVKD. CDR3 length equals 17 residues. The trim removed 2 bases at V and 1 base at J, leaving 7 bases unmatched.

This rearrangement joins TRBV28 to TRBJ2-3; 11 nucleotides line up with TRBD2. The CDR3 covers 17 residues. The germline gives CDR1 MDHEN, CDR2 SYDVKM. V dropped 2 bases and J dropped 5; count of bases not matched to a gene: 9. CDR3 sequence (DNA): TGTGCCAGCAGTTTAAGGGTAGCGGGGGGGCCCGGAGATACGCAGTATTTT. Translating it yields CASSLRVAGGPGDTQYF.

As concerns this clonotype: One end of the junction does not line up with germline, which may come from a read error. The J gene is TRBJ1-1, the V gene TRBV29-1, with 8 bases matching TRBD1. The CDR3 runs to 13 residues. Germline lookup yields CDR1 SQVTM and CDR2 ANQGSEA. CDR3 bases: TGCAGCGTCTACCGACAGGGGAACGCTGAAGCTTTCTTT. Its translation is CSVYRQGNAEAFF.

This clonotype was recorded a few times. The gene calls are TRBV10-3 and TRBJ1-5; 7 nucleotides align to TRBD1. This CDR3 is built from 15 residues. V trimming: 10 bases; J trimming: 6 bases; junction bases outside the gene matches: 15. Germline V gene lookup returns CDR1 ENHRY and CDR2 SYGVKD. The CDR3 spells CATASLQGRGQPQHF. CDR3 bases: TGTGCCACTGCAAGCTTACAGGGGCGCGGTCAGCCCCAGCATTTT.

This clonotype was seen more than once but under ten times. The chain recombines TRBV11-2 with TRBJ1-2; possibly TRBD1 for D (5 bases). Between the trimmed V and J ends, which lost 4 bases and 4 bases, there was a span of 16 bases. Germline V lookup: CDR1 SGHAT, CDR2 FQNNGV. This CDR3 has 15 amino acids. The CDR3 DNA sequence: TGTGCCAGCAGCTCCCCGAGGCGGACACCCTATGGCTACACCTTC. Amino acid sequence: CASSSPRRTPYGYTF.

The V and J genes are TRBV20-1 and TRBJ2-3; 13 nucleotides match TRBD2. After removal of 6 bases from V and 5 bases from J, the junction contained 8 bases not matched to a gene. Germline V gene lookup returns CDR1 DFQATT and CDR2 SNEGSKA (reference sequence). The CDR3 length is 15 residues. The CDR3 region is CSASLTSGGGDTQYF. CDR3 nucleotides: TGCAGTGCCTCCTTAACTAGCGGGGGGGGAGATACGCAGTATTTT.

V is TRBV5-4 and J is TRBJ2-1, with D unclear. The germline V and J ends were trimmed by 2 bases and 5 bases, with 14 bases remaining between them. The CDR3 sequence is 15 residues long. Germline CDR1 and CDR2: SGHNT and YYREEE (reference sequence). The CDR3, as DNA: TGTGCCAGCAGCTTCAGGAGTGTGATGGACAATGAGCAGTTCTTC. It translates to CASSFRSVMDNEQFF.

There are a few counts of this clonotype. The chain has TRBV4-1 and TRBJ2-7, with TRBD1 identical over 7 bases. The CDR3 loop spans 16 amino acids. J lost 2 bases, V lost 0 bases, and 7 bases had no gene match. Germline CDR1 reads MGHRA; CDR2 reads YSYEKL. The CDR3 sequence is CASSQDGQEPAYEQYF. The CDR3 bases are TGCGCCAGCAGCCAAGACGGACAGGAGCCAGCCTACGAGCAGTACTTC.

The table lists this clonotype with a few counts. The gene calls are TRBV19 and TRBJ1-2; possible D gene TRBD1, 5 bases. Germline V gene sequence: CDR1 LNHDA, CDR2 SQIVND (reference sequence). With 9 bases removed from V and 4 bases from J, the gap between germline ends came to 15 bases. CDR3 length: 13 residues. This CDR3 is CASHTTGFYGYTF. The DNA of the CDR3 is TGTGCCAGCCACACCACAGGTTTCTATGGCTACACCTTC.

V gene TRBV29-1 combines with J gene TRBJ2-3, with 11 bases matching TRBD2. CDR1 and CDR2 (germline): SQVTM, ANQGSEA. The CDR3 sequence is 15 residues long. V lost 4 bases and J lost 5; bases outside the gene matches: 8. The CDR3 sequence: CSVVRLAGIEDTQYF. The CDR3 bases are TGCAGCGTTGTAAGACTAGCGGGGATTGAAGATACGCAGTATTTT.

In this sample, this clonotype turned up a few times. The chain joins TRBV6-6 to TRBJ2-3, with TRBD2 matching over 11 bases. V lost 4 bases to trimming and J lost 1 base; unmatched junction nucleotides: 10. This CDR3 is built from 18 residues. Germline lookup yields CDR1 MNHNY and CDR2 SVGAGI (reference sequence). The CDR3 region has the DNA TGTGCCAGCAGTTTAACTAGCGGGGGTTACCCCCGCACAGATACGCAGTATTTT. Protein product: CASSLTSGGYPRTDTQYF.

The V gene is TRBV5-1, the J gene TRBJ1-1; D possibly corresponds to TRBD1 (6 bases). Germline loops: CDR1 SGHRS, CDR2 YFSETQ. The length of the CDR3 is 15 residues. The V gene lost 3 bases and the J gene lost 0 bases, with 12 bases spanning the gap. This CDR3 is CASSSGTKMNTEAFF. The CDR3 bases are TGCGCCAGCAGCTCCGGGACAAAGATGAACACTGAAGCTTTCTTT.

This clonotype has more than one count but fewer than ten. The V call is TRBV28, the J call TRBJ2-1; 7 bases are shared with TRBD2. J lost 5 bases, V lost 4 bases, and 5 bases had no gene match. CDR3 length: 14 amino acids. CDR1 MDHEN and CDR2 SYDVKM come from the germline V gene. The CDR3 DNA is TGTGCCAGCAGTTGGGGGGGGTCCCACAATGAGCAGTTCTTC. Residues: CASSWGGSHNEQFF.

This CDR3 is CASSPGFDSDTQYF. CDR3 bases: TGTGCCAGCAGCCCGGGATTTGATTCAGATACGCAGTATTTT. The rearrangement joins TRBV6-6 to TRBJ2-3, with D maybe TRBD2 (5 bases). The CDR3 totals 14 residues. Germline CDR1 and CDR2: MNHNY and SVGAGI (reference sequence). V was cut by 6 bases and J by 4 bases, with 14 bases left in between.

The chain has TRBV2 and TRBJ2-5, with no clear D. The CDR3 consists of 15 residues. Between the trimmed V and J ends, which lost 3 bases and 2 bases, there was a span of 13 bases. CDR1 and CDR2 (germline): SNHLY, FYNNEI. The CDR3 DNA sequence: TGTGCCAGCAGTGATTCGTATTGGTATCAAGAGACCCAGTACTTC. Amino acid sequence: CASSDSYWYQETQYF.

V and J are TRBV12-3 or TRBV12-4 and TRBJ1-2; D remains unclear. The CDR3 runs to 13 residues. Trimming cost V 6 bases and J 3 bases, with 11 bases left between them. As DNA, the CDR3 is TGTGCCAGCAGATCCGGACTGTACTATGGCTACACCTTC. This encodes CASRSGLYYGYTF.

The V and J genes are TRBV10-2 and TRBJ1-4; tentatively, D is TRBD1 (6 bases). Trimming shortened V by 6 bases and J by 5 bases, and 13 bases separated the two germline ends. The CDR3 runs 14 residues. From germline, CDR1 is WSHSY and CDR2 SAAADI. The CDR3 loop reads CASRGTIVNEKLFF. The DNA for the CDR3 is TGCGCCAGCAGGGGGACAATCGTCAATGAAAAACTGTTTTTT.

To note about this clonotype: One end of the junction varies from germline; a read error may be responsible. CDR3 bases: TGTGCCAGCAGTTACGTTAGCGGAAATGAGCGGTTCTTC. Translated, it gives CASSYVSGNERFF. The chain carries TRBV6-5 and TRBJ2-5; D may be TRBD2 (6 bases). The CDR3 loop spans 13 amino acids. Germline-derived CDR1 and CDR2 are MNHEY and SVGAGI.

This clonotype was counted only a few times. This chain links TRBV7-2 with TRBJ2-3, with D maybe TRBD2 (5 bases). Germline CDR1 reads SGHTA; CDR2 reads FQGNSA. V lost 4 bases, J lost 3 bases, and 14 bases lay in between. CDR3 size: 15 residues. The DNA for the CDR3 is TGTGCCAGCAGCTCCCAGAGGGTAGAAACAGATACGCAGTATTTT. This translates into CASSSQRVETDTQYF.